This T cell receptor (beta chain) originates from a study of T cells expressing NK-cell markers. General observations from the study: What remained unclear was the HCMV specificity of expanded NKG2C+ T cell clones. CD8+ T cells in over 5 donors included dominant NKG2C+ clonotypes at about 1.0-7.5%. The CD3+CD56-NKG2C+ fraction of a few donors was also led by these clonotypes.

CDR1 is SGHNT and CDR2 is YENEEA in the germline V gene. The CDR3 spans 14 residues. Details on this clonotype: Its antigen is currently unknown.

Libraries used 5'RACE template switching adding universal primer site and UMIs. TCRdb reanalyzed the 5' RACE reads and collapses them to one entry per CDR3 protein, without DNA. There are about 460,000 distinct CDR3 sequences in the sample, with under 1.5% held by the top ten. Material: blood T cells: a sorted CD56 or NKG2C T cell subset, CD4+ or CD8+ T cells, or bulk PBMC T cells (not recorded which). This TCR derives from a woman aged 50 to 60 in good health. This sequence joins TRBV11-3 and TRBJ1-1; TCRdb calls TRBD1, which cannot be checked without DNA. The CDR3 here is CASSLGRGAREAFF.